This T cell receptor beta chain was recovered during a study of CD8+ T cells in alopecia areata. Stated treatment: oral pan-JAK inhibitor, 5-10 mg twice daily. Once RNA had been extracted, it was reverse transcribed into cDNA to act as the sequencing template. Assay used: immunoSEQ multiplex PCR; TCRdb lists only in-frame clones, some missing. The sample consists of under 95,000 clones, 70% to 85% of them appearing once. The V gene end was trimmed by 10 bases and the J gene end by 7 bases; junction bases not matched to a gene: 8. Per the germline V gene, CDR1 is MGHDK and CDR2 is SYGVNS. This CDR3 region has 13 residues. Overall study results and limits: Uncertain still, given a single nonresponder, is whether baseline CD8+ expansion links to response.

As for this clone: The antigen is not known.

The rearrangement joins TRBV25-1 to TRBJ1-5; 9 bases agree with TRBD1. The specimen comprised CD8+ T cells sorted from blood, sampled between weeks 44 and 45, from a patient treated with tofacitinib. This TCR derives from a human donor with alopecia areata. CDR3 nucleotides: TGTGCCACCCGGACAGGGGCCCGCCAGCCCCAGCATTTT. This translates into CATRTGARQPQHF.